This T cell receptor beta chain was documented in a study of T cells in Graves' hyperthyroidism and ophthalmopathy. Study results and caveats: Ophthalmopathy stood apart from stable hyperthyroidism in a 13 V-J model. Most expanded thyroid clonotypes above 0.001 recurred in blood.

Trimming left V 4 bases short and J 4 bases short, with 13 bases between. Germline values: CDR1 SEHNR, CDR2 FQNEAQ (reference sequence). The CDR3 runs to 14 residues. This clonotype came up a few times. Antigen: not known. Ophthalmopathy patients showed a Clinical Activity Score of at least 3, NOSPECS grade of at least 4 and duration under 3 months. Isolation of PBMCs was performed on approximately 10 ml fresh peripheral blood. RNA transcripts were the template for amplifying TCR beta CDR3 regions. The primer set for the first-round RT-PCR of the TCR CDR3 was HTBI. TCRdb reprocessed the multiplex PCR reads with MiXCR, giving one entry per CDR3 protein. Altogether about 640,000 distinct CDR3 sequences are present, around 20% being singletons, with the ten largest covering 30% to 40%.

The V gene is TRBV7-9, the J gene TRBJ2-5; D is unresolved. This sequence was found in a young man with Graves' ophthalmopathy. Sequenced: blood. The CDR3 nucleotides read TGTGCCAGCAGCTCCCCAGGCAGCAGAGAGACCCAGTACTTC. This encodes CASSSPGSRETQYF. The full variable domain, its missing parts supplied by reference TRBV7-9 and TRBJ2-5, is DTGVSQNPRHKITKRGQNVTFRCDPISEHNRLYWYRQTLGQGPEFLTYFQNEAQLEKSRLLSDRFSAERPKGSFSTLEIQRTEQGDSAMYLCASSSPGSRETQYFGPGTRLLVL.